This T cell receptor (beta chain) was sequenced in a study of CD8+ T cells in alopecia areata. It was cDNA, reverse transcribed from extracted RNA, that served as the sequencing template. Profiling relied on immunoSEQ multiplex PCR, and the TCRdb table lists in-frame clones only, not all of them. The sample includes fewer than 250,000 clones, over 60% seen only once; the top ten take roughly 4.2%. Documented treatment: oral pan-JAK inhibitor, 5-10 mg twice daily. Specimen: CD4+ T cells sorted from blood, collected at week 4, from a patient treated with tofacitinib. This receptor was taken from a human donor with alopecia areata.

DNA for the CDR3: TGTGCCTGGAGTGTAGGCGGCCGCTACGAGCAGTACTTC. It codes for CAWSVGGRYEQYF. The chain is built from TRBV30 and TRBJ2-7, with D hard to call. In germline, CDR1 is GTSNPN, CDR2 SVGIG (reference sequence). This CDR3 comprises 13 residues. Trimming shortened V by 0 bases and J by 3 bases, and 9 bases separated the two germline ends.